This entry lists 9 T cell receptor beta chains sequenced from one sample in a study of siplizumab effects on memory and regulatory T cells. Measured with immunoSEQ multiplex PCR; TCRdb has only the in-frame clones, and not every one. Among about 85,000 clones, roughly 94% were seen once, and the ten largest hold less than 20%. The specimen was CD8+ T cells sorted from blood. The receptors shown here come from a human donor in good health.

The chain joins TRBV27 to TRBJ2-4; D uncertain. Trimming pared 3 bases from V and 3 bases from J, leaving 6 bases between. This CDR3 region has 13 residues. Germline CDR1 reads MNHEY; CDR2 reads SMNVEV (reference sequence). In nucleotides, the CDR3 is TGTGCCAGCAGTTTCTCCTTCAAAAACATTCAGTACTTC. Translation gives CASSFSFKNIQYF.

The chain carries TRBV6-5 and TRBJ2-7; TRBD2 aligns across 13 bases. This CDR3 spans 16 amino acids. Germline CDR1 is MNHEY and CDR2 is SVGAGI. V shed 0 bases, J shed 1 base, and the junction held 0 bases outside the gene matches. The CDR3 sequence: CASSYSGLAGSYEQYF. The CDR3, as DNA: TGTGCCAGCAGTTACTCGGGACTAGCGGGGTCCTACGAGCAGTACTTC.

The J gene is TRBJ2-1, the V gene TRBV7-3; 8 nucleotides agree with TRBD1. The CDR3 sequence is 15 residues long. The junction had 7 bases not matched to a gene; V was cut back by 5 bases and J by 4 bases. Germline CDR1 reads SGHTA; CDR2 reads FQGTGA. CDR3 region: CASSNTGGNYNEQFF. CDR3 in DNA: TGTGCCAGCAGCAATACAGGGGGAAATTACAATGAGCAGTTCTTC.

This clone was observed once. The chain's CDR3 is CASSLWLPPNNEQFF. In DNA, the CDR3 is TGTGCCAGCAGTTTATGGCTCCCCCCCAATAATGAGCAGTTCTTC. V is TRBV27 and J is TRBJ2-1; D not certain. Looked up from germline, CDR1 is MNHEY and CDR2 is SMNVEV (reference sequence). This CDR3 spans 15 amino acids. Trimming shortened V by 1 base and J by 7 bases, and 14 bases separated the two germline ends.

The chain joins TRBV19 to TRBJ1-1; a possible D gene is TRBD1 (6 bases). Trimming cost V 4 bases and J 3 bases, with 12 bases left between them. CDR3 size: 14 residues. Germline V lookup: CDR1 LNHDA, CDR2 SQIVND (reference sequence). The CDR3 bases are TGTGCCAGTAGTACCCAGACAGGCTACACTGAAGCTTTCTTT. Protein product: CASSTQTGYTEAFF.

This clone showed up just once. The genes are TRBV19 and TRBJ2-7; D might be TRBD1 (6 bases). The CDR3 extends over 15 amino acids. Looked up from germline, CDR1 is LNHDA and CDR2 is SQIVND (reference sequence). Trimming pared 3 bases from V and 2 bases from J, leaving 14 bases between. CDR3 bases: TGTGCCAGTAGTATTGGGCAGGGGATCACCTACGAGCAGTACTTC. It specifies CASSIGQGITYEQYF.

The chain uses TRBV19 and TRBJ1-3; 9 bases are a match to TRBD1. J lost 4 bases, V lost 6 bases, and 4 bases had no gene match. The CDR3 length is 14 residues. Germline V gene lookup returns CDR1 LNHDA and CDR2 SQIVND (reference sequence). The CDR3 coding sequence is TGTGCCAGTAGCCCCGGGACAGGGGGAAACACCATATATTTT. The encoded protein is CASSPGTGGNTIYF.

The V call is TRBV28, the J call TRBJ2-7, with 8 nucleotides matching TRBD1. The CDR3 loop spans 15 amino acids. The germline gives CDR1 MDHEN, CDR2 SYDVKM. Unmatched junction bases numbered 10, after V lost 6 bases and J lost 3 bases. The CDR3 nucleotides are TGTGCCAGCAGATTTACAGGGGGGAATAACTACGAGCAGTACTTC. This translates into CASRFTGGNNYEQYF.

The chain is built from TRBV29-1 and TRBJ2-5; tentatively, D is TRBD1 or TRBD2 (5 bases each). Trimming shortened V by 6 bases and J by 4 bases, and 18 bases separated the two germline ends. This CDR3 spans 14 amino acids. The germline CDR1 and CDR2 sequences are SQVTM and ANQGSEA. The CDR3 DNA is TGCAGCGTCCCTGGGGCCGGGATCGGAGAGACCCAGTACTTC. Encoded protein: CSVPGAGIGETQYF.